These T cell receptor beta chains were read from a single sample in a study of shared clonotypes between healthy human individuals. Libraries were prepared by immunoSEQ multiplex PCR; TCRdb keeps only in-frame clonotypes and omits some of them. Of hundreds of thousands of clones in the sample, 97% were seen once. The sample taken for sequencing was naive CD4+ T cells sorted from blood. These receptors were obtained from a woman in her thirties in good health. Each CDR3 is given with its conserved first and last residue. D genes are given only for firm matches. Clone size is shown for a subset of rows, as once, few, many or a class of expanded clone.

V gene	clone size	J gene	D gene	CDR3 protein	CDR3 DNA
TRBV28	.	TRBJ2-2	.	CASSFVVGELFF	TGTGCCAGCAGTTTTGTCGTCGGGGAGCTGTTTTTT
TRBV10-2	.	TRBJ1-1	.	CASSVWGTAAFF	TGCGCCAGCTCGGTCTGGGGAACAGCCGCTTTCTTT
TRBV7-7	.	TRBJ1-4	.	CASSETQGANEKLFF	TGTGCCAGCAGCGAAACCCAGGGAGCTAATGAAAAACTGTTTTTT
TRBV28	.	TRBJ1-5	.	CASSSRALGNQPQHF	TGTGCCAGCTCCTCGAGGGCGCTGGGCAATCAGCCCCAGCATTTT
TRBV9	.	TRBJ1-4	TRBD1	CASSPPGQGGEKLFF	TGTGCCAGCAGTCCTCCGGGACAGGGGGGCGAAAAACTGTTTTTT
TRBV2	.	TRBJ1-1	.	CAIAGTEGNTEAFF	TGTGCCATCGCAGGAACGGAGGGAAACACTGAAGCTTTCTTT
TRBV5-1	.	TRBJ2-3	.	CASSIDRTDTQYF	TGCGCCAGCAGCATAGATCGGACAGATACGCAGTATTTT
TRBV10-3	.	TRBJ2-2	.	CAISESWGPDTGELFF	TGTGCCATCAGTGAGTCTTGGGGGCCGGACACCGGGGAGCTGTTTTTT
TRBV5-1	.	TRBJ2-1	TRBD2	CASSQTSGIANEQFF	TGCGCCAGCAGCCAGACTAGCGGGATTGCAAATGAGCAGTTCTTC
TRBV28	.	TRBJ2-1	.	CASSLFSGTHKGNEQFF	TGTGCCAGCAGTTTATTTAGCGGAACTCATAAGGGGAATGAGCAGTTCTTC
TRBV5-1	.	TRBJ2-3	TRBD2	CASSKGLAGVADTQYF	TGCGCCAGCAGTAAAGGACTAGCGGGAGTGGCAGATACGCAGTATTTT
TRBV28	.	TRBJ2-5	.	CASSLSFGGETQYF	TGTGCCAGCAGTTTAAGCTTTGGGGGTGAGACCCAGTACTTC
TRBV28	.	TRBJ1-5	TRBD1	CASSSGQANQPQHF	TGTGCCAGCAGTTCCGGACAGGCTAATCAGCCCCAGCATTTT
TRBV5-8	.	TRBJ2-5	.	CASSLARRETQYF	TGTGCCAGCAGCTTAGCCCGCCGGGAGACCCAGTACTTC
TRBV7-8	.	TRBJ2-3	TRBD1	CASSSQGQLSTDTQYF	TGTGCCAGCAGCTCGCAGGGACAGCTGAGCACAGATACGCAGTATTTT
TRBV18	once	TRBJ2-1	.	CASSPRPFGSRSYNEQFF	TGTGCCAGCTCACCTCGACCTTTCGGGAGTCGTTCCTACAATGAGCAGTTCTTC
TRBV2	.	TRBJ1-1	.	CATSARVEDTEAFF	TGTGCCACCTCGGCGAGGGTGGAGGACACTGAAGCTTTCTTT
TRBV21-1	.	TRBJ2-3	.	CAGHKKWVTQYF	TGTGCCGGGCACAAAAAGTGGGTTACGCAGTATTTT
TRBV28	.	TRBJ2-1	TRBD2	CASRLYTSGSSNEQFF	TGTGCCAGCAGATTATATACTAGCGGGAGCTCCAATGAGCAGTTCTTC
TRBV7-8	.	TRBJ2-1	.	CASSPRAPSSYNEQFF	TGTGCCAGCAGCCCCCGAGCGCCTAGCTCCTACAATGAGCAGTTCTTC
TRBV2	.	TRBJ2-4	.	CASSVRKIVAKNIQYF	TGTGCCAGCAGTGTCCGCAAAATTGTAGCCAAAAACATTCAGTACTTC
TRBV10-3	.	TRBJ2-3	.	CAIRAVRGDSRRRVADTQYF	TGTGCCATCAGGGCTGTCCGGGGGGACAGCCGTAGGAGGGTGGCAGATACGCAGTATTTT
TRBV10-3	once	TRBJ2-5	TRBD2	CATKSEREQETQYF	TGTGCCACCAAATCGGAGCGGGAGCAAGAGACCCAGTACTTC
TRBV5-6	.	TRBJ1-2	.	CASSLQARSPYGYTF	TGTGCCAGCAGCTTGCAAGCCAGGAGCCCCTATGGCTACACCTTC
TRBV28	.	TRBJ1-5	.	CASSFGGSNQPQHF	TGTGCCAGCAGTTTTGGGGGGAGCAATCAGCCCCAGCATTTT
TRBV18	.	TRBJ1-3	.	CASSLGQPESGNTIYF	TGTGCCAGCTCACTGGGACAACCGGAGTCTGGAAACACCATATATTTT
TRBV10-1	.	TRBJ2-7	TRBD1	CASSESGTGVGEQYF	TGCGCCAGCAGTGAGTCGGGGACAGGGGTCGGCGAGCAGTACTTC
TRBV7-6	.	TRBJ2-1	.	CASSYKAYSYNEQFF	TGTGCCAGCAGTTACAAGGCCTATTCCTACAATGAGCAGTTCTTC
TRBV5-4	.	TRBJ2-1	TRBD2	CASSLTGGAYNEQFF	TGTGCCAGCAGCTTGACGGGAGGGGCCTACAATGAGCAGTTCTTC
TRBV5-4	.	TRBJ1-1	TRBD1	CASSLWPRGRGTEAFF	TGTGCCAGCAGCTTGTGGCCCCGGGGCAGGGGGACTGAAGCTTTCTTT
TRBV10-1	.	TRBJ2-1	.	CASSDEQSSYNEQFF	TGCGCCAGCAGTGACGAACAGAGCTCCTACAATGAGCAGTTCTTC
TRBV5-1	once	TRBJ1-2	TRBD1	CASSLDRGTAYGYTF	TGCGCCAGCAGCCTGGACAGGGGGACGGCCTATGGCTACACCTTC
TRBV19	.	TRBJ2-1	TRBD1	CASSFRQGYNEQFF	TGTGCCAGTAGTTTCCGACAGGGCTACAATGAGCAGTTCTTC
TRBV11-2	.	TRBJ2-5	.	CASSWGPEETQYF	TGTGCCAGCAGCTGGGGGCCGGAGGAGACCCAGTACTTC
TRBV28	few	TRBJ2-7	.	CASSLPGTSSYEQYF	TGTGCCAGCAGTTTGCCCGGGACATCCTCCTACGAGCAGTACTTC
TRBV7-2	.	TRBJ2-5	.	CASSLAGLGETQYF	TGTGCCAGCAGCTTAGCGGGGTTGGGGGAGACCCAGTACTTC
TRBV2	.	TRBJ2-5	TRBD2	CASTLLREGEETQYF	TGTGCCAGCACTCTCTTGCGGGAGGGCGAAGAGACCCAGTACTTC
TRBV7-2	once	TRBJ1-5	.	CASSLSVRQPQHF	TGTGCCAGCAGCTTATCGGTCAGGCAGCCCCAGCATTTT
TRBV2	.	TRBJ1-3	.	CASSALTGSGNTIYF	TGTGCCAGCAGTGCTCTTACCGGCTCTGGAAACACCATATATTTT
TRBV27	once	TRBJ1-2	TRBD1	CASSRDRGPYTF	TGTGCCAGCAGTCGGGACAGGGGGCCCTACACCTTC
TRBV27	.	TRBJ1-2	.	CASSPIQGSYGYTF	TGTGCCAGCAGCCCAATACAGGGAAGCTATGGCTACACCTTC
TRBV4-1	.	TRBJ1-1	TRBD1	CASSQDTGVDQVGNTEAFF	TGCGCCAGCAGCCAAGATACAGGGGTAGACCAAGTGGGAAACACTGAAGCTTTCTTT
TRBV19	.	TRBJ1-2	.	CASSARGGYGYTF	TGTGCCAGTAGTGCCCGGGGGGGCTATGGCTACACCTTC
TRBV14	.	TRBJ2-7	.	CASSQDETYEQYF	TGTGCCAGCAGCCAGGATGAAACCTACGAGCAGTACTTC
TRBV7-8	.	TRBJ1-3	.	CASSFYRDSGNTIYF	TGTGCCAGCAGCTTCTACAGGGACTCTGGAAACACCATATATTTT
TRBV19	.	TRBJ1-2	.	CASSTRTPQGYTF	TGTGCCAGTAGTACTCGGACCCCCCAGGGCTACACCTTC
TRBV5-4	.	TRBJ2-7	.	CASSGGPSTYEQYF	TGTGCCAGCAGCGGGGGACCATCCACCTACGAGCAGTACTTC
TRBV15	.	TRBJ2-3	.	CATSRDNSLSDTQYF	TGTGCCACCAGCAGAGATAATAGTTTGTCAGATACGCAGTATTTT
TRBV2	.	TRBJ1-4	TRBD1	CASRENRGLNEKLFF	TGTGCCAGCAGAGAAAACAGGGGGCTTAATGAAAAACTGTTTTTT
TRBV27	once	TRBJ1-3	.	CASSPYPVSGNTIYF	TGTGCCAGCAGCCCCTACCCTGTTTCTGGAAACACCATATATTTT